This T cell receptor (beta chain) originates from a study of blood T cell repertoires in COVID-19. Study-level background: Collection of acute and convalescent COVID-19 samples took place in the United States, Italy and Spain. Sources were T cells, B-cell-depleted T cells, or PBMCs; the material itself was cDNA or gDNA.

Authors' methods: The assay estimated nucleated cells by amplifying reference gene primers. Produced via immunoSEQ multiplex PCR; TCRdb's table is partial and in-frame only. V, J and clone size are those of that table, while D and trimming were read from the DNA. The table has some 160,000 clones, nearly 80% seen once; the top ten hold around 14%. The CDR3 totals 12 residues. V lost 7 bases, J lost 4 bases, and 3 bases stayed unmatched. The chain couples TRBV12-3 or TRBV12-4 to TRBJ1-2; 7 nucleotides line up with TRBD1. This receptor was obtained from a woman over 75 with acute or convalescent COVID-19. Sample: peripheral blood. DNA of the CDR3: TGTGCCAGCAAGACAGGGAGCTATGGCTACACCTTC. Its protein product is CASKTGSYGYTF.